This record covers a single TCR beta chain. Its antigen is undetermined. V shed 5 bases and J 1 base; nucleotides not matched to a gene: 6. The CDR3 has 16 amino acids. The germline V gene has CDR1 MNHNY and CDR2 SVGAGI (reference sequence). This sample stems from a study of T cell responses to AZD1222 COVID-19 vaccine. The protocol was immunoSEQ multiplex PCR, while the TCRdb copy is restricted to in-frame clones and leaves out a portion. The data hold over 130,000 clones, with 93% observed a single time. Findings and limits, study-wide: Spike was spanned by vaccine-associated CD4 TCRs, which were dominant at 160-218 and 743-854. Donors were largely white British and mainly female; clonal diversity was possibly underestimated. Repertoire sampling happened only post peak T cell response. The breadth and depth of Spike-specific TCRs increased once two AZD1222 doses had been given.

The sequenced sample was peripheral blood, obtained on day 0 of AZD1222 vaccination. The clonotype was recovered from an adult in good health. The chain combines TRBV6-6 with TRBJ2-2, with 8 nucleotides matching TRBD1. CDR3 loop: CASSRSGTGNTGELFF. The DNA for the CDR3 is TGTGCCAGCAGTCGATCCGGGACAGGGAACACCGGGGAGCTGTTTTTT.